This TCR beta chain came from a study of blood T cell repertoires in COVID-19. TCRdb keeps only in-frame clones here, not all; method: immunoSEQ multiplex PCR. The sample consists of around 260,000 clones, around 92% of them appearing once. The CDR3 is 14 residues long. Trimming left V 1 base short and J 7 bases short, with 11 bases between. Per the germline V gene, CDR1 is KGHSH and CDR2 is LQKENI. The sequence derives from a person aged 18 to 30 with COVID-19, enrolled during active disease. The J gene is TRBJ1-5, the V gene TRBV18, with D possibly being TRBD1 (6 bases). The source material was peripheral blood. CDR3 nucleotides: TGTGCCAGCTCACCACTTGGGGGCTGGCAGCCCCAGCATTTT. This codes for CASSPLGGWQPQHF.